This TCR beta chain was sequenced during a study of cytomegalovirus exposure and HLA in healthy donors. General study findings and limits: A later analysis linked a missense variant in DCLRE1C to the trimming of TCR beta V and J genes. Overall, approximately 150 TCR beta chains were annotated as cytomegalovirus-associated. Accounts indicate the classifier identified cytomegalovirus status with strong specificity and sensitivity.

A word on this clone: What it binds is unknown.

It was with 60 Vbeta and 13 Jbeta primers that the PCR ran. In the original processing: In a later analysis, about 11 million of 75 million to 85 million unique beta chains occurred in at least two donors. Data came from immunoSEQ multiplex PCR; TCRdb stores just in-frame clones and leaves some out. The DNA gave D and trimming, while V, J and clone size come from that table. The sample includes 150,000 to 200,000 clones, approximately 86% of them seen just once. The CDR3 is 15 amino acids. With 0 bases clipped from V and 4 bases from J, the junction kept 5 bases outside the gene matches. Germline values: CDR1 ENHRY, CDR2 SYGVKD.

What was sequenced was PBMCs. The V gene is TRBV10-3, the J gene TRBJ1-1; TRBD1 matches at 7 bases. The TCR originated in a woman under 30 in good health and CMV-seronegative. The CDR3 coding sequence is TGTGCCATCAGTGAGTCGGGCAGGGGGTCCACTGAAGCTTTCTTT. Protein product: CAISESGRGSTEAFF.